This TCR beta chain was sequenced during a study of tumor-infiltrating lymphocytes in oesophageal squamous cell carcinoma. Germline CDR1 reads MNHNY; CDR2 reads SVGAGI (reference sequence). The CDR3 length is 17 residues. V was clipped by 2 bases and J by 2 bases; unmatched bases: 8. In its sample, this clonotype is medium-sized. TCRdb re-called the PCR reads with MiXCR, one entry per CDR3 protein. The data contain about 15,000 distinct CDR3 sequences, 40% to 50% of them singletons. The chain couples TRBV6-6 to TRBJ1-3; 8 nucleotides match TRBD1. This sequence was found in a male donor with esophageal squamous cell carcinoma. Sequenced input: blood. The DNA of the CDR3 is TGTGCCAGCAGTTACGCCTCCGGGACAGGCCCTGGAAACACCATATATTTT. It yields the protein CASSYASGTGPGNTIYF.